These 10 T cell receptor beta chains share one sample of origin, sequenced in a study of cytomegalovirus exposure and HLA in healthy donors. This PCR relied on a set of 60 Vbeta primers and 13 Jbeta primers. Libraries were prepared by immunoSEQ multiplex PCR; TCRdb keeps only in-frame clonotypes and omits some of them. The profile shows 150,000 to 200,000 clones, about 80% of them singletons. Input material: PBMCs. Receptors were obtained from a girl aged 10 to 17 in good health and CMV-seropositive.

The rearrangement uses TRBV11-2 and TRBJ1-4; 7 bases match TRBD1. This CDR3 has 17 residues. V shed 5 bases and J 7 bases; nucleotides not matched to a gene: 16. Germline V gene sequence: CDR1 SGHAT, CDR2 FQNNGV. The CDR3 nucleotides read TGTGCCAGCAGCCGACAAACAAACAGGGGTCTCGGTGAAAAACTGTTTTTT. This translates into CASSRQTNRGLGEKLFF.

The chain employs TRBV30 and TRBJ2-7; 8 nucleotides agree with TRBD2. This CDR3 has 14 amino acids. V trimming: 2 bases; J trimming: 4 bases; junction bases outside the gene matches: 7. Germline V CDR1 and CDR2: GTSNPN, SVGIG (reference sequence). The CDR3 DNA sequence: TGTGCCTGGAGTAAGGGACTAGTTGTGTACGAGCAGTACTTC. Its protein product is CAWSKGLVVYEQYF.

CDR3 loop: CASSGPLQESTDTQYF. As DNA, the CDR3 is TGTGCCAGCAGTGGCCCCCTTCAGGAATCCACAGATACGCAGTATTTT. This rearrangement joins TRBV25-1 to TRBJ2-3; no clear D gene. This CDR3 spans 16 amino acids. Trimming took 4 bases from V and 2 from J, leaving 16 bases between them. Germline-derived CDR1 and CDR2 are MGHDK and SYGVNS.

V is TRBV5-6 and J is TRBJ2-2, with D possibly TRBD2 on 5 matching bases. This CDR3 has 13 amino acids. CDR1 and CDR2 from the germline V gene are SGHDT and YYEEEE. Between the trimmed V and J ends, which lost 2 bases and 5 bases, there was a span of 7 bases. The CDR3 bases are TGTGCCAGCAGCTTTTCGGGAACCGGGGAGCTGTTTTTT. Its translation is CASSFSGTGELFF.

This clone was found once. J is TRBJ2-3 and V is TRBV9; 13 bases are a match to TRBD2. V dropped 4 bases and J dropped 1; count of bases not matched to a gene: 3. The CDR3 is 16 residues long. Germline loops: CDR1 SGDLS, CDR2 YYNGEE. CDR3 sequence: CASSPGLAGGTDTQYF. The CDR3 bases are TGTGCCAGCAGCCCTGGACTAGCGGGGGGCACAGATACGCAGTATTTT.

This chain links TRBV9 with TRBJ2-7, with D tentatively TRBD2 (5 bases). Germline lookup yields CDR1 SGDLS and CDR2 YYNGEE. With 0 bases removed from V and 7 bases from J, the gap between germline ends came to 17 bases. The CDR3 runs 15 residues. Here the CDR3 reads CASSVGGPGSGEQYF. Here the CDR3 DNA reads TGTGCCAGCAGCGTAGGTGGCCCCGGGTCGGGGGAGCAGTACTTC.

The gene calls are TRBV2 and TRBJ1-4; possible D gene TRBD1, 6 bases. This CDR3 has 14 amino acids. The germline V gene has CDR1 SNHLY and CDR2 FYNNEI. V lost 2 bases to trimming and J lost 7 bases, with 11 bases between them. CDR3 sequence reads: CASSERLQGEKLFF. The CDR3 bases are TGTGCCAGCAGTGAACGTCTACAGGGTGAAAAACTGTTTTTT.

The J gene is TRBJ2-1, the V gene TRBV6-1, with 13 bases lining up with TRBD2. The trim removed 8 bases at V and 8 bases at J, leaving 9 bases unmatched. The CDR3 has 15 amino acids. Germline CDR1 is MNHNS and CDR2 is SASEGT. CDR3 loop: CASSSTSGRWDEQFF. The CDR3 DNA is TGTGCCAGCTCTTCGACTAGCGGGAGGTGGGATGAGCAGTTCTTC.

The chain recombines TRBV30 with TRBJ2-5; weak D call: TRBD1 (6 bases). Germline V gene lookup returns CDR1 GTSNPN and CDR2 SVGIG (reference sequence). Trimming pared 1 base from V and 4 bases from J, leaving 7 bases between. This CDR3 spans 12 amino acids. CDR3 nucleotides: TGTGCCTGGAGTGAACAGGGAGAGACCCAGTACTTC. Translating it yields CAWSEQGETQYF.

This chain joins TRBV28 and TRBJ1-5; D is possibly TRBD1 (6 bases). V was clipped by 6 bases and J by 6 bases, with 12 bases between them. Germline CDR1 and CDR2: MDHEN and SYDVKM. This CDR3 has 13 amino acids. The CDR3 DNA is TGTGCCAGCAGGGAAGGGGGATCTCAGCCCCAGCATTTT. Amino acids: CASREGGSQPQHF.